Listed below are T cell receptor beta chains from one sample, sequenced in a study of blood T cell repertoires in COVID-19. Sequencing used immunoSEQ multiplex PCR; TCRdb keeps in-frame clones, though not all of them. The table lists around 280,000 clones, about nine tenths of them singletons. Specimen: peripheral blood. The receptor source for this set is a woman between 45 and 65 years old who had recovered from COVID-19. The CDR3 runs from the conserved cysteine through the conserved F or W. Fields, in order: V gene, clone size, J gene, D gene, CDR3 DNA, CDR3 protein. D genes are given only for firm matches. Rows give clone size only sometimes, using once, few, many, or a class for an expanded clone.

TRBV5-1	NA	TRBJ2-1	NA	TGCGCCAGCAGCCTAGGACTATTTTCCTACAATGAGCAGTTCTTC	CASSLGLFSYNEQFF
TRBV3-1/TRBV3-2	NA	TRBJ1-3	TRBD1	TGTGCCAGCAGCCAAGGGGGAGGACAGGGGTACACCATATATTTT	CASSQGGGQGYTIYF
TRBV29-1	NA	TRBJ1-4	NA	TGCAGCGTCAGGGCGGGGTTAAAACTGTTTTTT	CSVRAGLKLFF
TRBV19	once	TRBJ2-3	TRBD2	TGTGCCAGTAGTATTATCGGGAGGGCCCGCCCAGATACGCAGTATTTT	CASSIIGRARPDTQYF
TRBV9	NA	TRBJ2-2	NA	TGTGCCAGCAGCGCGGACAGCCCCACTGTGAAAGCCGGGGAGCTGTTTTTT	CASSADSPTVKAGELFF
TRBV7-2	NA	TRBJ2-6	TRBD2	TGTGCCAGCAGACGGGGGGGGTCTGGGGCCAACGTCCTGACTTTC	CASRRGGSGANVLTF
TRBV27	NA	TRBJ2-7	TRBD1	TGTGCCAGCAGTTTATTCCTCACAGGGGGAAGGTTCCGCGAGCAGTACTTC	CASSLFLTGGRFREQYF
TRBV12-3/TRBV12-4	NA	TRBJ1-2	TRBD1	TGTGCCACCCGGGACAGGGGGCGTTATGGCTACACCTTC	CATRDRGRYGYTF
TRBV28	NA	TRBJ1-1	NA	TGTGCCAGCAGTTTGAGATGGGAAGCTTTCTTT	CASSLRWEAFF
TRBV5-1	NA	TRBJ1-2	TRBD1	TGCGCCAGCAGTGAAAGCACAGGACAGGGGTATGGCTACACCTTC	CASSESTGQGYGYTF
TRBV6-5	NA	TRBJ2-3	TRBD2	TGTGCCAGCAGAATACTAGCGGGGGGCACAGATACGCAGTATTTT	CASRILAGGTDTQYF
TRBV7-9	NA	TRBJ2-5	NA	TGTGCCAGCAGCTTAGTTAGCAGGGTTGAAGAGACCCAGTACTTC	CASSLVSRVEETQYF
TRBV6-5	NA	TRBJ1-1	TRBD1	TGTGCCAGCAGCCAGGGACAGCCGAACACTGAAGCTTTCTTT	CASSQGQPNTEAFF
TRBV5-1	NA	TRBJ1-2	TRBD1	TGCGCCAGCAGCTTGGGGGACAGGACCTATGGCTACACCTTC	CASSLGDRTYGYTF
TRBV6-2/TRBV6-3	NA	TRBJ1-2	TRBD1	TGTGCCAGCAGCGATCGACAGGGTGAACATGGCTACACCTTC	CASSDRQGEHGYTF
TRBV20-1	NA	TRBJ1-2	TRBD1	TGCAGTCCCGGGACAGGGGGCGGCTACACCTTC	CSPGTGGGYTF
TRBV19	NA	TRBJ1-2	NA	TGTGCCAGTAGTACCGACAGACTCTATGGCTACACCTTC	CASSTDRLYGYTF
TRBV28	NA	TRBJ1-2	NA	TGTGCCAGCAGTATGACGCCCAGGCCCTATGGCTACACCTTC	CASSMTPRPYGYTF
TRBV5-1	NA	TRBJ2-1	TRBD1	TGCGCCAGCAGCTTACAGGGGTTGGGCAATGAGCAGTTCTTC	CASSLQGLGNEQFF
TRBV7-6	NA	TRBJ2-1	TRBD2	TGTGCCAGCAGCTTAGTAGGGACTAGCGGGAGGGCCTTTGAGCAGTTCTTC	CASSLVGTSGRAFEQFF
TRBV4-3	NA	TRBJ2-3	TRBD1	TGCGCCAGCAGCCAAGATTTGGCCTGGGTAACAGGGGGCCCGGCAGATACGCAGTATTTT	CASSQDLAWVTGGPADTQYF
TRBV5-1	NA	TRBJ1-2	TRBD1	TGCGCCAGCAGCTCTATTCCGGGACAGGGTTCGGAGGGCTACACCTTC	CASSSIPGQGSEGYTF
TRBV19	few	TRBJ2-1	TRBD2	TGTGCCAGTACGGGACTAGCGGAGACCAATGAGCAGTTCTTC	CASTGLAETNEQFF
TRBV20-1	NA	TRBJ1-5	TRBD1	TGCAGTGCTAGTACCCAGGGGGCTCAGCCCCAGCATTTT	CSASTQGAQPQHF
TRBV4-3	once	TRBJ2-2	NA	TGCGCCAGCAGCCAAGATTCGTCCAGGGCAGGCACCGGGGAGCTGTTTTTT	CASSQDSSRAGTGELFF
TRBV6-2/TRBV6-3	NA	TRBJ1-2	NA	TGTGCCAGCAGTCACCCCCGGCAGGGAAACTATGGCTACACCTTC	CASSHPRQGNYGYTF
TRBV7-2	NA	TRBJ2-7	TRBD2	TGTGCCAGCAGCTTAGCCTCCGGGACTACTAACTACGAGCAGTACTTC	CASSLASGTTNYEQYF
TRBV6-5	NA	TRBJ2-2	TRBD2	TGTGCCAGCAGTTATTTAAGCGGGGGCACCGGGGAGCTGTTTTTT	CASSYLSGGTGELFF
TRBV3-1/TRBV3-2	NA	TRBJ2-3	NA	TGTGCCAGCAGCCATCCGCGGGCCGCCTCCACAGATACGCAGTATTTT	CASSHPRAASTDTQYF
TRBV2	NA	TRBJ1-1	NA	TGTGCCAGCAGGGAACAATCGAACACTGAAGCTTTCTTT	CASREQSNTEAFF
TRBV6-2/TRBV6-3	NA	TRBJ1-4	NA	TGTGCCAGCAGTTACGCAGGGGTCGGTGAAAAACTGTTTTTT	CASSYAGVGEKLFF
TRBV7-7	once	TRBJ1-2	TRBD1	TGTGCTAGCAGCTTAGAGGACAGGGGAGGTTTTGACTATGGCTACACCTTC	CASSLEDRGGFDYGYTF
TRBV18	once	TRBJ2-2	NA	TGTGCCAGCTCACCTAACCCGGGGACCGGGGAGCTGTTTTTT	CASSPNPGTGELFF
TRBV13	once	TRBJ1-1	NA	TGTGCCAGCAGAGACAGGTCTTTT	CASRDRSF
TRBV6-6	NA	TRBJ1-5	NA	TGTGCCAGCAGTCCCTCCTGGGGGCCTAATCAGCCCCAGCATTTT	CASSPSWGPNQPQHF
TRBV7-2	few	TRBJ2-7	TRBD2	TGTGCCAGCAGCTCTCTAGCGGGTTACGAGCAGTACTTC	CASSSLAGYEQYF
TRBV27	NA	TRBJ2-7	TRBD2	TGTGCCAGCAGCGCAGGACTAGCGGGGGGGCCCTCAACCTACGAGCAGTACTTC	CASSAGLAGGPSTYEQYF
TRBV4-2	few	TRBJ2-7	TRBD2	TGTGCCAGCAGCCAATGGGGCAGCGGGATTTACGAGCAGTACTTC	CASSQWGSGIYEQYF
TRBV6-4	few	TRBJ2-7	NA	TGTGCCAGCAGTGAGGGCAGCTCCTACGAGCAGTACTTC	CASSEGSSYEQYF